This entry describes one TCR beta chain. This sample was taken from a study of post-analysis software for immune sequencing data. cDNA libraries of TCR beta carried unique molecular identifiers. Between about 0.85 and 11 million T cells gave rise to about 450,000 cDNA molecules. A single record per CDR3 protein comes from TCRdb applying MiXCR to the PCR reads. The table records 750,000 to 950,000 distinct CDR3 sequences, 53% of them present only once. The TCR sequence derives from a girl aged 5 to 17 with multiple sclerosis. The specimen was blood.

In nucleotides, the CDR3 is TGCAGTGCTAGAAGGGACAGGGGGGGGGCCTACGAGCAGTACTTC. This gives the protein CSARRDRGGAYEQYF. This chain links TRBV20-1 with TRBJ2-7, with 11 bases that match TRBD1. This CDR3 is built from 15 residues. CDR1 is DFQATT and CDR2 is SNEGSKA in the germline V gene (reference sequence). The ends lost 2 bases at V and 2 bases at J; junction bases unmatched: 5.